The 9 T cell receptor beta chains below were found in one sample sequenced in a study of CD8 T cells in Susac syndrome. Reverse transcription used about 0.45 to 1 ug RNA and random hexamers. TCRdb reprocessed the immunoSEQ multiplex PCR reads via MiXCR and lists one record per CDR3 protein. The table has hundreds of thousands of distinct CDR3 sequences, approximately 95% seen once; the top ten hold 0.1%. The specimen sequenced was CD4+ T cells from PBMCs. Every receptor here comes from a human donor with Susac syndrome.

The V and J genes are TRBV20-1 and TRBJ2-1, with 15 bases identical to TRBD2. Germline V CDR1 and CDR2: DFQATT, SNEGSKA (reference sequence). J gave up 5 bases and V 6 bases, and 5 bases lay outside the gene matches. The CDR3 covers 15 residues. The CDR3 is CSAGTSGRLNNEQFF. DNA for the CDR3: TGCAGTGCCGGGACTAGCGGGAGGTTGAACAATGAGCAGTTCTTC.

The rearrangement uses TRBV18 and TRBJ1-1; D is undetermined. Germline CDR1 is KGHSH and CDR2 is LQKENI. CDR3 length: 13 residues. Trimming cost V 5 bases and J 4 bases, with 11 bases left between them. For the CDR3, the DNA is TGTGCCAGCTCATCCATGGAAGGCACTGAAGCTTTCTTT. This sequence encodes CASSSMEGTEAFF.

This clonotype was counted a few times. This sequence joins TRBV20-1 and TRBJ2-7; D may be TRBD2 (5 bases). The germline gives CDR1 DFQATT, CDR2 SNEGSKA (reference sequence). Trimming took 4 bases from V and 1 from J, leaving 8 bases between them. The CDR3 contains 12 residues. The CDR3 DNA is TGCAGTGCTAATACGGGGTCCTACGAGCAGTACTTC. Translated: CSANTGSYEQYF.

The DNA for the CDR3 is TGTGCCAGCAGTTCACCGGTTGGGATTGTCAATGAGCAGTTCTTC. This translates into CASSSPVGIVNEQFF. The V gene is TRBV28, the J gene TRBJ2-1; D gene unclear. Germline assignment: CDR1 MDHEN and CDR2 SYDVKM. V lost 4 bases, J lost 6 bases, and 16 bases lay in between. CDR3 length: 15 residues.

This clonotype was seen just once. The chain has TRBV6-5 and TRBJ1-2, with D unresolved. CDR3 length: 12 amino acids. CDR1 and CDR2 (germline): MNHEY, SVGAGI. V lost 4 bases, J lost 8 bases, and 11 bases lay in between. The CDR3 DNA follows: TGTGCCAGCAGTTCCTCGGATCGCGGCTACACCTTC. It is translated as CASSSSDRGYTF.

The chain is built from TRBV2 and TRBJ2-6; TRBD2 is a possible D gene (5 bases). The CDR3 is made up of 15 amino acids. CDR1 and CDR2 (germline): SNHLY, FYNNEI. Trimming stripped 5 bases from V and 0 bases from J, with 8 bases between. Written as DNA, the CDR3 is TGTGCCAGCAGTACACGGGACTCTGGGGCCAACGTCCTGACTTTC. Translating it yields CASSTRDSGANVLTF. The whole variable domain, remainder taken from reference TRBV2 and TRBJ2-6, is EPEVTQTPSHQVTQMGQEVILRCVPISNHLYFYWYRQILGQKVEFLVSFYNNEISEKSEIFDDQFSVERPDGSNFTLKIRSTKLEDSAMYFCASSTRDSGANVLTFGAGSRLTVL.

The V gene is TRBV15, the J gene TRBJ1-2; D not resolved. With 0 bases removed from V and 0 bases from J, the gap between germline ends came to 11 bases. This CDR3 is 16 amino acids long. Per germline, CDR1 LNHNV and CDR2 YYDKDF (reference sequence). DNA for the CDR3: TGTGCCACCAGCAGAGATGTGGCCGCAGCTAACTATGGCTACACCTTC. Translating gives CATSRDVAAANYGYTF.

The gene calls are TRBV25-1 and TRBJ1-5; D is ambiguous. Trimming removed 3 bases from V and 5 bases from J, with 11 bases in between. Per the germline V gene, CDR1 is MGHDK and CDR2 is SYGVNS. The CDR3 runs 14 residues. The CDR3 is CASSEPARDQPQHF. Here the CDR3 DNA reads TGTGCCAGCAGTGAGCCTGCTAGAGATCAGCCCCAGCATTTT. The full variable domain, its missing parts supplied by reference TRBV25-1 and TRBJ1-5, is EADIYQTPRYLVIGTGKKITLECSQTMGHDKMYWYQQDPGMELHLIHYSYGVNSTEKGDLSSESTVSRIRTEHFPLTLESARPSHTSQYLCASSEPARDQPQHFGDGTRLSIL.

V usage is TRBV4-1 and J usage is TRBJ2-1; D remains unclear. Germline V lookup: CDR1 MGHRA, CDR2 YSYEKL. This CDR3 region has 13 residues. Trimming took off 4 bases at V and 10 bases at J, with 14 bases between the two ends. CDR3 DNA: TGCGCCAGCAGCCCCTTCTTGGCAGAAGAGCAGTTCTTC. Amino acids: CASSPFLAEEQFF.